Presented here are 21 T cell receptor beta chains from one specimen sequenced in a study of blood T cell repertoires in COVID-19. Profiled with immunoSEQ multiplex PCR; TCRdb holds only in-frame clones, not every one. The data contain about 480,000 clones, roughly 89% of them singletons. Specimen: peripheral blood. The source is a man between 18 and 35 years old with COVID-19, enrolled during active disease.

CDR3 in amino acids: CASSLESADTQYF. The CDR3, as DNA: TGTGCCAGCAGCTTAGAAAGCGCAGATACGCAGTATTTT. The chain joins TRBV7-2 to TRBJ2-3, with D hard to call. The V end was cut by 1 base, the J end by 4 bases, with 6 bases between. This CDR3 contains 13 residues. Germline lookup yields CDR1 SGHTA and CDR2 FQGNSA.

The rearrangement links TRBV3-1 (or the pseudogene TRBV3-2) to TRBJ2-2; 8 nucleotides line up with TRBD1. This CDR3 spans 16 amino acids. V shed 5 bases, J shed 4 bases, and the junction held 9 bases outside the gene matches. Germline CDR1 is LGHDT and CDR2 is YNNKEL (reference sequence). CDR3 loop: CASSKGAGGFTGELFF. The CDR3, as DNA: TGTGCCAGCAGCAAAGGGGCAGGGGGCTTCACCGGGGAGCTGTTTTTT.

The gene calls are TRBV10-3 and TRBJ2-5; tentative D call: TRBD2 (5 bases). This CDR3 region has 16 residues. The germline gives CDR1 ENHRY, CDR2 SYGVKD. V lost 2 bases to trimming and J lost 2 bases, with 15 bases between them. CDR3: CAISEGRSSRQETQYF. DNA of the CDR3: TGTGCCATCAGTGAGGGAAGGTCTAGCAGACAAGAGACCCAGTACTTC.

CDR3 sequence: CAIAPRGGEETQYF. In DNA form, the CDR3 reads TGTGCCATCGCCCCAAGGGGCGGAGAAGAGACCCAGTACTTC. The chain couples TRBV10-3 to TRBJ2-5; D is perhaps TRBD1 (5 bases). CDR1 is ENHRY, CDR2 SYGVKD, per germline. The CDR3 is 14 residues long. V was shortened by 8 bases and J by 3 bases, with 16 bases between the two germline ends.

The genes are TRBV11-2 and TRBJ1-5; no firm D call. Trimming removed 0 bases from V and 4 bases from J, with 10 bases in between. CDR3 length equals 15 residues. From germline, CDR1 is SGHAT and CDR2 FQNNGV. The CDR3 DNA reads as TGTGCCAGCAGCTTAGATATGGCAGGTAATCAGCCCCAGCATTTT. Translation gives CASSLDMAGNQPQHF. Together with reference TRBV11-2 and TRBJ1-5, the CDR3 gives the full variable domain: EAGVAQSPRYKIIEKRQSVAFWCNPISGHATLYWYQQILGQGPKLLIQFQNNGVVDDSQLPKDRFSAERLKGVDSTLKIQPAKLEDSAVYLCASSLDMAGNQPQHFGDGTRLSIL.

The CDR3 protein is CASSFRGEETQYF. The CDR3 DNA reads TGTGCCAGCAGCTTCCGGGGGGAAGAGACCCAGTACTTC. The rearrangement links TRBV11-3 to TRBJ2-5, with 7 positions matching TRBD2. CDR3 length: 13 residues. The V segment lost 3 bases and the J segment 3 bases; nucleotides outside the gene matches: 1. The V gene's germline CDR1 is SGHNT and CDR2 YENEEA.

In the case of this clone: The sample carries other DNA sequences with the same CDR3. The V and J genes are TRBV3-1 (or the pseudogene TRBV3-2) and TRBJ1-5, with unresolved D. This CDR3 contains 13 residues. Germline CDR1 is LGHDT and CDR2 is YNNKEL (reference sequence). With 0 bases removed from V and 7 bases from J, the gap between germline ends came to 7 bases. DNA of the CDR3: TGTGCCAGCAGCCAAGATCTTTCCCAGCCCCAGCATTTT. Amino acids: CASSQDLSQPQHF.

V gene TRBV9 combines with J gene TRBJ2-3, with 9 bases that match TRBD1. The V and J ends lost 0 bases and 1 base, in that order; junction bases with no gene match: 3. The CDR3 is 16 residues long. The V gene's germline CDR1 is SGDLS and CDR2 YYNGEE. The CDR3 bases are TGTGCCAGCAGCGTAGCTAGGACAGGGGGCACAGATACGCAGTATTTT. Residues: CASSVARTGGTDTQYF.

V is TRBV19 and J is TRBJ2-2, with D tentatively TRBD1 (5 bases). This CDR3 is built from 14 residues. Germline V gives CDR1 LNHDA, CDR2 SQIVND (reference sequence). Trimming took 5 bases from V and 4 from J, leaving 11 bases between them. CDR3 amino acids: CASSPTGATGELFF. CDR3 DNA: TGTGCCAGTAGTCCAACTGGGGCCACCGGGGAGCTGTTTTTT.

Concerning this clone itself: Other DNA sequences of this sample code for an identical CDR3. This sequence joins TRBV14 and TRBJ2-7, with 10 positions matching TRBD2. Per germline, CDR1 SGHDN and CDR2 FVKESK. V trimming: 1 base; J trimming: 4 bases; junction bases outside the gene matches: 4. The CDR3 extends over 15 amino acids. In nucleotides, the CDR3 is TGTGCCAGCAGCCAAGCTCTAGCGGGAGTTTACGAGCAGTACTTC. It translates to CASSQALAGVYEQYF.

This clone has only one observation. The same CDR3 also results from other DNA sequences found in this sample. CDR3 nucleotide sequence: TGTGCCTGGACTAGCGGAACCTACGAGCAGTACTTC. Translating gives CAWTSGTYEQYF. V usage is TRBV30 and J usage is TRBJ2-7; 7 positions match TRBD2. CDR1 and CDR2 from the germline V gene are GTSNPN and SVGIG (reference sequence). The J segment lost 2 bases and the V segment lost 4 bases, leaving 2 bases of the junction unmatched. The CDR3 loop spans 12 amino acids.

In its sample, this clone was seen once. V and J are TRBV6-6 and TRBJ2-7; a possible D gene is TRBD2 (6 bases). The germline CDR1 and CDR2 sequences are MNHNY and SVGAGI (reference sequence). V lost 5 bases to trimming and J lost 3 bases, with 14 bases between them. This CDR3 region has 14 residues. The CDR3 DNA reads as TGTGCCAGCAGTACCTCTAGCGCGGTCTACGAGCAGTACTTC. This encodes CASSTSSAVYEQYF.

In its sample, this clone was seen once. The rearrangement uses TRBV9 and TRBJ2-5; 8 bases fit TRBD1. Losses at the gene ends were 3 bases for V and 4 bases for J; bases not matched to a gene: 5. The CDR3 sequence is 14 residues long. Germline CDR1 is SGDLS and CDR2 is YYNGEE. The CDR3 here is CASSEGTGAETQYF. The CDR3 DNA sequence: TGTGCCAGCAGCGAGGGGACAGGCGCAGAGACCCAGTACTTC.

The chain joins TRBV18 to TRBJ2-1; maybe TRBD1 (6 bases). The germline V gene has CDR1 KGHSH and CDR2 LQKENI. With 6 bases removed from V and 7 bases from J, the gap between germline ends came to 19 bases. The CDR3 runs to 15 residues. CDR3 bases: TGTGCCAGCTCCCTCCAGGGGAATAATGGGAATGAGCAGTTCTTC. Residues: CASSLQGNNGNEQFF.

This clone was seen a single time. This sequence joins TRBV6-5 and TRBJ2-4; D may be TRBD1 (8 bases). This CDR3 contains 12 residues. Germline CDR1 reads MNHEY; CDR2 reads SVGAGI. V was trimmed by 7 bases and J by 10 bases, leaving 14 bases between them. DNA of the CDR3: TGTGCCAGCAAGAACAGGGGGGGGATTCAGTACTTC. Translation gives CASKNRGGIQYF.

The rearrangement joins TRBV6-1 to TRBJ2-4; D perhaps matches TRBD2 (6 bases). CDR1 and CDR2 (germline): MNHNS, SASEGT. CDR3 length: 18 amino acids. V was shortened by 1 base and J by 0 bases, with 16 bases between the two germline ends. CDR3 sequence (DNA): TGTGCCAGCAGTGAAGGGGATTTGGGAGCGGGAGCCAAAAACATTCAGTACTTC. Protein: CASSEGDLGAGAKNIQYF.

V gene TRBV9 combines with J gene TRBJ1-1; 7 bases are a match to TRBD1. This CDR3 has 14 amino acids. V shed 2 bases and J 3 bases; nucleotides not matched to a gene: 4. Germline CDR1 is SGDLS and CDR2 is YYNGEE. The CDR3 here is CASSVSDRDTEAFF. The CDR3 DNA follows: TGTGCCAGCAGCGTTTCAGACAGGGACACTGAAGCTTTCTTT. The complete variable domain, with remaining parts taken from reference TRBV9 and TRBJ1-1, reads DSGVTQTPKHLITATGQRVTLRCSPRSGDLSVYWYQQSLDQGLQFLIQYYNGEERAKGNILERFSAQQFPDLHSELNLSSLELGDSALYFCASSVSDRDTEAFFGQGTRLTVV.

The count of this clone is one. The chain couples TRBV5-4 to TRBJ2-5; 12 nucleotides agree with TRBD2. Germline V gene lookup returns CDR1 SGHNT and CDR2 YYREEE (reference sequence). Trimming took 4 bases from V and 4 from J; bases not matched to a gene: 8. The CDR3 totals 16 residues. CDR3 amino acids: CASSASSGGALETQYF. The CDR3 DNA is TGTGCCAGCAGCGCCTCTAGCGGGGGGGCCTTAGAGACCCAGTACTTC.

This clone was seen a handful of times. The chain carries TRBV28 and TRBJ1-2, with 7 nucleotides matching TRBD1. With V trimmed by 5 bases and J by 4 bases, 10 bases remained unmatched. The V gene's germline CDR1 is MDHEN and CDR2 SYDVKM. This CDR3 comprises 15 residues. Here the CDR3 DNA reads TGTGCCAGCAGTCCTACAGGGGTTGGGGCCTATGGCTACACCTTC. Protein: CASSPTGVGAYGYTF.

The table lists this clone with a count of one. The V gene is TRBV5-1, the J gene TRBJ2-1, with a possible D match to TRBD2 (6 bases). Trimming took 4 bases from V and 0 from J, leaving 11 bases between them. There are 15 residues in the CDR3. The germline V gene encodes CDR1 SGHRS and CDR2 YFSETQ. CDR3 nucleotides: TGCGCCAGCAGCGGCGGGGCAGTCTCCTACAATGAGCAGTTCTTC. This gives the protein CASSGGAVSYNEQFF.

V gene TRBV5-1 combines with J gene TRBJ2-1, with TRBD2 matching 14 bases. CDR1 and CDR2 (germline): SGHRS, YFSETQ. V lost 3 bases and J lost 7; bases outside the gene matches: 12. The CDR3 covers 18 residues. CDR3 sequence (DNA): TGCGCCAGCAGCTCTATGACTAGCGGGAGGGCCGTTGGGAATGAGCAGTTCTTC. Its protein is CASSSMTSGRAVGNEQFF.